The 16 T cell receptor beta chains below all came from one sample that was sequenced in a study of siplizumab effects on memory and regulatory T cells. Assay used: immunoSEQ multiplex PCR; TCRdb lists only in-frame clones, some missing. The table has some 120,000 clones, around 94% seen once. The sample taken for sequencing was non-Treg CD4+ T cells sorted from blood. These receptors originate from a human donor in good health.

The rearrangement joins TRBV27 to TRBJ1-1; D perhaps matches TRBD1 (5 bases). Trimming shortened V by 5 bases and J by 1 base, and 11 bases separated the two germline ends. There are 14 residues in the CDR3. CDR1 is MNHEY and CDR2 is SMNVEV in the germline V gene (reference sequence). The CDR3 region has the DNA TGTGCCAGCAGTATACTTCAGGGGAACACTGAAGCTTTCTTT. Encoded protein: CASSILQGNTEAFF.

This chain connects TRBV11-3 to TRBJ2-7; 9 bases match TRBD1. Germline V gene data show CDR1 as SGHNT and CDR2 as YENEEA. This CDR3 region has 14 residues. V gave up 6 bases and J gave up 7 bases; unmatched junction bases: 10. The CDR3 loop reads CASSPGTGREEQYF. CDR3 in DNA: TGTGCCAGCAGTCCCGGGACAGGGAGAGAGGAGCAGTACTTC.

The chain joins TRBV7-9 to TRBJ1-1, with D tentatively TRBD1 (5 bases). V lost 5 bases, J lost 4 bases, and 20 bases lay in between. The CDR3 is 16 residues long. Per the germline V gene, CDR1 is SEHNR and CDR2 is FQNEAQ (reference sequence). The CDR3 nucleotides read TGTGCCAGCAGCGAACCCGGGACCTACAAGGGCACTGAAGCTTTCTTT. Its protein product is CASSEPGTYKGTEAFF.

This clone was seen only once. The identical CDR3 is also encoded by other nucleotide sequences in the sample. The V gene is TRBV7-9, the J gene TRBJ1-1, with 11 bases that match TRBD1. CDR1 is SEHNR, CDR2 FQNEAQ, per germline (reference sequence). The junction had 4 bases not matched to a gene; V was cut back by 5 bases and J by 5 bases. This CDR3 has 14 residues. The CDR3 DNA sequence: TGTGCCAGCAGCCCCCGGGACAGGGGGACTGAAGCTTTCTTT. Residues: CASSPRDRGTEAFF.

This rearrangement joins TRBV9 to TRBJ2-2, with 8 bases aligning to TRBD1. Trimming at V came to 0 bases and at J to 7 bases, leaving 5 bases not matched to a gene. There are 15 residues in the CDR3. CDR1 and CDR2 from the germline V gene are SGDLS and YYNGEE. The CDR3, as DNA: TGTGCCAGCAGCGTAGAAAAGACAGGGGTCGGGGAGCTGTTTTTT. Translation gives CASSVEKTGVGELFF.

CDR3 loop: CASSEGGDYGYTF. For the CDR3, the DNA is TGTGCCAGCAGCGAAGGGGGCGACTATGGCTACACCTTC. V gene TRBV9 combines with J gene TRBJ1-2; 7 nucleotides line up with TRBD1. CDR1 SGDLS and CDR2 YYNGEE come from the germline V gene. The junction had 2 bases not matched to a gene; V was cut back by 3 bases and J by 3 bases. CDR3 length equals 13 residues.

The gene calls are TRBV18 and TRBJ2-1, with D possibly TRBD2 on 6 matching bases. Germline V gene lookup returns CDR1 KGHSH and CDR2 LQKENI. This CDR3 is 17 amino acids long. V lost 2 bases, J lost 0 bases, and 14 bases lay in between. The CDR3 DNA follows: TGTGCCAGCTCACCAGGTGGAGGGCCTAGCTCCTACAATGAGCAGTTCTTC. Protein sequence: CASSPGGGPSSYNEQFF.

This clone was picked up one time. The chain recombines TRBV27 with TRBJ1-4; 7 nucleotides match TRBD1. Looked up from germline, CDR1 is MNHEY and CDR2 is SMNVEV (reference sequence). The CDR3 runs to 14 residues. Losses at the gene ends were 8 bases for V and 7 bases for J; bases not matched to a gene: 10. The CDR3: CASGNRGRGEKLFF. The CDR3 DNA reads as TGTGCCAGCGGCAACAGGGGTAGAGGTGAAAAACTGTTTTTT.

The V and J genes are TRBV6-5 and TRBJ2-1; 12 bases agree with TRBD2. Germline values: CDR1 MNHEY, CDR2 SVGAGI. V was clipped by 9 bases and J by 6 bases; unmatched bases: 3. CDR3 length: 13 residues. The CDR3 reads CASRLAGVNEQFF. The DNA for the CDR3 is TGTGCCAGTAGACTAGCGGGAGTCAATGAGCAGTTCTTC.

The V gene is TRBV11-3, the J gene TRBJ2-7, with D hard to call. Germline V gene lookup returns CDR1 SGHNT and CDR2 YENEEA. The CDR3 covers 13 residues. Trimming removed 6 bases at V and 3 bases at J, with 12 bases between. The CDR3 sequence: CASSISPLYEQYF. Here the CDR3 DNA reads TGTGCCAGCAGTATCTCGCCTCTCTACGAGCAGTACTTC.

This chain joins TRBV5-5 and TRBJ1-1; no clear D. V was clipped by 1 base and J by 2 bases, with 0 bases between them. CDR3 length: 11 amino acids. Germline-derived CDR1 and CDR2 are SGHKS and YYEKEE (reference sequence). The CDR3 sequence is CASSLNTEAFF. The CDR3 DNA sequence: TGTGCCAGCAGCTTGAACACTGAAGCTTTCTTT.

The V call is TRBV5-4, the J call TRBJ1-1; TRBD1 is a possible D gene (6 bases). The CDR3 has 15 amino acids. V dropped 0 bases and J dropped 1 base, with 10 bases sitting between them. Germline values: CDR1 SGHNT, CDR2 YYREEE (reference sequence). Written as DNA, the CDR3 is TGTGCCAGCAGCTTGGCCGGGACACCGAACACTGAAGCTTTCTTT. It codes for CASSLAGTPNTEAFF.

The V and J genes are TRBV21-1 and TRBJ2-7; no DNA check was done on the table's D call, TRBD1. TRBV21-1 is a recognized pseudogene. The length of the CDR3 is 13 residues. The CDR3 spells CASNTRYSYEQYF. For the CDR3, the DNA is TGTGCCAGCAATACCAGATACTCCTACGAGCAGTACTTC.

In nucleotides, the CDR3 is TGCGCCAGCAGTACGACCCCTATAGGATCCGGAAACACCATATATTTT. Translating it yields CASSTTPIGSGNTIYF. The genes are TRBV5-1 and TRBJ1-3; D gene unclear. Germline V gene sequence: CDR1 SGHRS, CDR2 YFSETQ. V was cut by 5 bases and J by 4 bases, with 19 bases left in between. The CDR3 length is 16 residues.

Here the CDR3 reads CASSARLQRETYEQYF. The CDR3 coding sequence is TGTGCCAGCAGCGCTCGACTCCAGCGGGAGACCTACGAGCAGTACTTC. The chain couples TRBV7-8 to TRBJ2-7, with TRBD2 matching 8 bases. Unmatched junction bases numbered 11, after V lost 5 bases and J lost 2 bases. The germline CDR1 and CDR2 sequences are SGHVS and FQNEAQ. The CDR3 sequence is 16 residues long.

The chain employs TRBV5-6 and TRBJ1-1; a weak D match, TRBD1 (6 bases). The V end was cut by 4 bases, the J end by 3 bases, with 16 bases between. This CDR3 is built from 15 residues. CDR1 and CDR2 from the germline V gene are SGHDT and YYEEEE. This CDR3 is CASSKGHLVDTEAFF. CDR3 DNA sequence: TGTGCCAGCAGCAAGGGACATCTGGTGGACACTGAAGCTTTCTTT. Filled out from reference TRBV5-6 and TRBJ1-1, the complete variable domain reads DAGVTQSPTHLIKTRGQQVTLRCSPKSGHDTVSWYQQALGQGPQFIFQYYEEEERQRGNFPDRFSGHQFPNYSSELNVNALLLGDSALYLCASSKGHLVDTEAFFGQGTRLTVV.